This TCR beta chain derives from a study of blood T cell repertoires in COVID-19. The V end was cut by 2 bases, the J end by 3 bases, with 8 bases between. Germline V CDR1 and CDR2: SGHRS, YFSETQ. The length of the CDR3 is 13 residues. Measured with immunoSEQ multiplex PCR; TCRdb has only the in-frame clones, and not every one. This table has 380,000 or so clones, about 86% appearing once. The TCR was taken from a woman aged 55-70 years with COVID-19, enrolled during active disease. This chain joins TRBV5-1 and TRBJ1-1; TRBD1 is a possible D gene (5 bases). The sample was peripheral blood. The DNA for the CDR3 is TGCGCCAGCAGCTTTCAGGGCGACACTGAAGCTTTCTTT. It codes for CASSFQGDTEAFF.